This record concerns one T cell receptor (beta chain) sequence. Its cognate antigen is unknown. The sample comes from a study of cytomegalovirus exposure and HLA in healthy donors. Broader study findings: In an earlier analysis, in approximately 570 donors, most V segments appeared productive either ~87% or ~30% of the time.

The junction had 10 bases not matched to a gene; V was cut back by 6 bases and J by 6 bases. Germline V gives CDR1 SQVTM, CDR2 ANQGSEA. The CDR3 length is 13 residues. In the PCR, 60 Vbeta and 13 Jbeta primers were used. Sequencing was performed with immunoSEQ multiplex PCR; in TCRdb, only in-frame clones are kept and a portion is missing. The sample gives around 130,000 clones, approximately 80% of which show up once; over 1.5% is in the top ten. The chain links TRBV29-1 to TRBJ2-7; 8 bases are shared with TRBD1. The receptor was derived from a man between 40 and 49 years old in good health and CMV-seronegative. Sequencing was performed on PBMCs. CDR3 sequence (DNA): TGCAGCGTCAGGACAGGGAATTCCCCCGAGCAGTACTTC. It translates to CSVRTGNSPEQYF.